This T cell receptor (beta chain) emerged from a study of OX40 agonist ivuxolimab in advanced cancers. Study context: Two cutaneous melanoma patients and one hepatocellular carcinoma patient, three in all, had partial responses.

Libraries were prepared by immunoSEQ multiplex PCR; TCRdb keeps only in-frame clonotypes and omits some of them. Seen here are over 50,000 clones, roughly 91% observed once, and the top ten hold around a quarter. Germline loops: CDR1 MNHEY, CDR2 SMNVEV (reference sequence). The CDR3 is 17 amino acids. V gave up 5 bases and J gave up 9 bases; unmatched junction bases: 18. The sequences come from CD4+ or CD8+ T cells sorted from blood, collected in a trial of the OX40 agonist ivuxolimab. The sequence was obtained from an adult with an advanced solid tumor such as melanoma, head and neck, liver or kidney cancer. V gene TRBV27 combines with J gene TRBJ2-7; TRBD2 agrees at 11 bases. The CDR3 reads CASSQRDLAGGPLGQYF. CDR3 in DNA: TGTGCCAGCAGTCAACGGGATCTAGCGGGAGGCCCTCTAGGGCAGTACTTC.